This TCR beta chain is from a study of human T cells and chemical hapten exposure. There are many counts of this clonotype. The time point here: patch test 3, about 24 weeks after DPC sensitization. The sample's treatment: therapeutic diphenylcyclopropenone sensitization with weekly scalp DPC. Looked up from germline, CDR1 is SEHNR and CDR2 is FQNEAQ (reference sequence). The V and J ends lost 4 bases and 7 bases respectively, with 8 bases between them. The CDR3 has 12 residues. Authors' methods: Between about 20,000 and 690,600 TCRs appeared in each sample, and the median stood at roughly 100,000. MiXCR, run by TCRdb on the RACE reads, gives a single entry per CDR3 protein. The V and J calls here are based on TCRdb, not the publication. In the table there are tens of thousands of distinct CDR3 sequences, about an eighth of which are singletons.

The sequence came from a man aged 25 to 40 with alopecia areata. Some clones in this sample may be carry-over from other donors' samples. The source was whole blood, collected in connection with sensitization to the hapten diphenylcyclopropenone (DPC). The V and J genes are TRBV7-9 and TRBJ2-1, with TRBD1 as a possible D gene (6 bases). The CDR3 DNA sequence: TGTGCCAGCAGCTGGGACAATAATGAGCAGTTCTTC. This gives the protein CASSWDNNEQFF.